These 10 T cell receptor beta chains were all obtained from the same sample, sequenced in a study of blood T cell repertoires in COVID-19. Libraries were prepared by immunoSEQ multiplex PCR; TCRdb keeps only in-frame clonotypes and omits some of them. The sample has tens of thousands of clones; around 85% are singletons. The source material was peripheral blood. These receptors originate from a man aged 50 to 59 with acute or convalescent COVID-19.

The chain recombines TRBV30 with TRBJ2-4; possibly TRBD2 for D (6 bases). Trimming removed 0 bases at V and 9 bases at J, with 12 bases between. The CDR3 totals 13 residues. Germline CDR1 is GTSNPN and CDR2 is SVGIG (reference sequence). CDR3 amino acids: CAWSVLATGIQYF. In DNA, the CDR3 is TGTGCCTGGAGTGTGCTAGCGACGGGCATTCAGTACTTC.

This chain uses TRBV27 with TRBJ2-1; 11 bases are a match to TRBD1. Germline-derived CDR1 and CDR2 are MNHEY and SMNVEV (reference sequence). With V trimmed by 5 bases and J by 8 bases, 11 bases remained unmatched. The CDR3 is 16 amino acids. Here the CDR3 reads CASSKLGQGAGDEQFF. The DNA of the CDR3 is TGTGCCAGCAGTAAACTAGGACAGGGGGCTGGCGATGAGCAGTTCTTC.

The CDR3: CASSQAGGPVNEQFF. Written as DNA, the CDR3 is TGCGCCAGCAGCCAAGCGGGGGGGCCCGTCAATGAGCAGTTCTTC. The rearrangement joins TRBV4-3 to TRBJ2-1; 8 positions agree with TRBD2. The CDR3 is made up of 15 amino acids. The J segment lost 6 bases and the V segment lost 1 base, leaving 5 bases of the junction unmatched. In germline, CDR1 is LGHNA, CDR2 YSLEER.

The chain joins TRBV19 to TRBJ1-4; 9 positions match TRBD1. V shed 7 bases and J 7 bases; nucleotides not matched to a gene: 7. Germline V lookup: CDR1 LNHDA, CDR2 SQIVND (reference sequence). The CDR3 contains 14 residues. DNA of the CDR3: TGTGCCAGTACTCGCGGGGGACAGGGTGAAAAACTGTTTTTT. Translating gives CASTRGGQGEKLFF.

The genes are TRBV18 and TRBJ2-1; 11 bases agree with TRBD2. CDR1 KGHSH and CDR2 LQKENI come from the germline V gene. The CDR3 has 15 amino acids. J lost 7 bases, V lost 5 bases, and 7 bases had no gene match. The chain's CDR3 is CASSGGLAVENEQFF. CDR3 sequence (DNA): TGTGCCAGCTCAGGGGGACTAGCGGTTGAGAATGAGCAGTTCTTC. The full variable domain, completed using reference TRBV18 and TRBJ2-1, is NAGVMQNPRHLVRRRGQEARLRCSPMKGHSHVYWYRQLPEEGLKFMVYLQKENIIDESGMPKERFSAEFPKEGPSILRIQQVVRGDSAAYFCASSGGLAVENEQFFGPGTRLTVL.

The count of this clone is one. The chain employs TRBV6-5 and TRBJ2-2; a weak D match, TRBD2 (6 bases). Trimming removed 6 bases from V and 5 bases from J, with 16 bases in between. The CDR3 runs 15 residues. Per the germline V gene, CDR1 is MNHEY and CDR2 is SVGAGI. CDR3 amino acids: CASRKDLAGTGELFF. CDR3 nucleotide sequence: TGTGCCAGCAGGAAGGACCTGGCGGGGACCGGGGAGCTGTTTTTT.

V is TRBV19 and J is TRBJ2-2, with TRBD2 identical over 11 bases. The CDR3 loop spans 16 amino acids. V gave up 1 base and J gave up 4 bases; unmatched junction bases: 2. Germline assignment: CDR1 LNHDA and CDR2 SQIVND (reference sequence). CDR3 loop: CASSIGLAGSTGELFF. The CDR3 region has the DNA TGTGCCAGTAGTATAGGACTAGCGGGAAGCACCGGGGAGCTGTTTTTT.

This chain uses TRBV27 with TRBJ1-2; D remains ambiguous. V shed 9 bases and J shed 8 bases, with 13 bases lying between them. Germline V lookup: CDR1 MNHEY, CDR2 SMNVEV (reference sequence). This CDR3 is 11 amino acids long. Here the CDR3 reads CASGSLAGYTF. The CDR3 nucleotides are TGTGCCAGTGGCAGCTTAGCCGGCTACACCTTC.

The genes are TRBV4-2 and TRBJ2-7; 11 nucleotides align to TRBD1. The CDR3 covers 16 residues. V lost 0 bases to trimming and J lost 0 bases; unmatched junction nucleotides: 1. In germline, CDR1 is LGHNA, CDR2 YNFKEQ. The CDR3 spells CASSQDGTGGSYEQYF. The CDR3 coding sequence is TGTGCCAGCAGCCAAGATGGGACAGGGGGCTCCTACGAGCAGTACTTC.

This clone has only a few counts. The CDR3 is CASSMGTGAAYEQYF. The CDR3, as DNA: TGTGCCAGTAGTATGGGGACAGGGGCCGCCTACGAGCAGTACTTC. This rearrangement joins TRBV19 to TRBJ2-7, with 10 bases fitting TRBD1. V lost 3 bases, J lost 2 bases, and 4 bases stayed unmatched. This CDR3 has 15 residues. Germline lookup yields CDR1 LNHDA and CDR2 SQIVND (reference sequence).